This TCR beta chain emerged from a study of T cells in Graves' hyperthyroidism and ophthalmopathy. This clonotype was counted between two and nine times. What it binds is unknown. RNA transcripts yielded amplified TCR beta CDR3 regions. First-round RT-PCR targeting the TCR CDR3 was performed with the HTBI primer set. TCRdb analysed the multiplex PCR reads with MiXCR anew, one entry per CDR3 protein. The table shows hundreds of thousands of distinct CDR3 sequences, with 16% occurring only once. Study-level results: Ophthalmopathy was distinguished from stable hyperthyroidism by 13 V-J signatures. Model-based prediction identified ophthalmopathy a median 6.5 months prior to its onset.

The CDR3 totals 15 residues. The germline V gene encodes CDR1 SGHVS and CDR2 FQNEAQ. Unmatched junction bases numbered 8, after V lost 10 bases and J lost 0 bases. If no ophthalmopathy progression occurred within 18 months, Graves' hyperthyroidism was stable. Patients between 18 and 65 years old had hyperthyroidism, newly diagnosed and lasting under 2 months. The sequence was obtained from a woman aged 18 to 35 with Graves' hyperthyroidism. This chain links TRBV7-8 with TRBJ2-1; 8 nucleotides line up with TRBD2. What was sequenced was blood. CDR3 amino acids: CATEPSGGSYNEQFF. For the CDR3, the DNA is TGTGCCACCGAACCAAGCGGGGGCTCCTACAATGAGCAGTTCTTC. The variable domain in full, completed from reference TRBV7-8 and TRBJ2-1, reads GAGVSQSPRYKVAKRGQDVALRCDPISGHVSLFWYQQALGQGPEFLTYFQNEAQLDKSGLPSDRFFAERPEGSVSTLKIQRTQQEDSAVYLCATEPSGGSYNEQFFGPGTRLTVL.